The 20 T cell receptor beta chains listed next were all sequenced from one sample in a study of technical replicates of blood from a handful of donors. Only in-frame clones appear in the TCRdb table, and some are missing; sequencing was by immunoSEQ multiplex PCR. The data contain 75,000 to 100,000 clones, 95% to 96% of them seen just once; the ten biggest clones take up 0.3% to 0.45%. Source material: T cells isolated from PBMCs. Receptor source: a human donor in good health.

The chain joins TRBV28 to TRBJ2-7; tentative D call: TRBD2 (6 bases). The germline CDR1 and CDR2 sequences are MDHEN and SYDVKM. The V gene lost 5 bases and the J gene lost 5 bases, with 13 bases spanning the gap. The CDR3 length is 13 residues. The CDR3 nucleotides read TGTGCCAGCAGTCCCGGGACTCTAGACGAGCAGTACTTC. Translated: CASSPGTLDEQYF.

V is TRBV6-1 and J is TRBJ2-7, with D uncertain. The CDR3 runs to 12 residues. V was pared by 6 bases and J by 7 bases, with 13 bases between. The germline gives CDR1 MNHNS, CDR2 SASEGT. The CDR3 protein is CASRRQSGEQYF. CDR3 bases: TGTGCCAGCAGACGGCAGTCCGGGGAGCAGTACTTC.

J is TRBJ2-1 and V is TRBV7-2; TRBD1 might be the D (6 bases). V dropped 4 bases and J dropped 10 bases, with 17 bases sitting between them. This CDR3 is built from 14 residues. The germline V gene encodes CDR1 SGHTA and CDR2 FQGNSA. The CDR3 reads CASSSTGSAREQFF. In nucleotides, the CDR3 is TGTGCCAGCAGCTCAACAGGGTCCGCGAGGGAGCAGTTCTTC.

Note on this clone: At the DNA level, this CDR3 is encoded by other sequences in the same sample as well. The chain combines TRBV6-5 with TRBJ1-1, with unresolved D. The germline V gene encodes CDR1 MNHEY and CDR2 SVGAGI. The CDR3 extends over 11 amino acids. Deletions cut 6 bases from V and 2 bases from J, with 4 bases between. DNA for the CDR3: TGTGCCAGCAGCGTCAACACTGAAGCTTTCTTT. Translation gives CASSVNTEAFF.

This chain connects TRBV5-1 to TRBJ2-7; 7 bases line up with TRBD1. After removal of 3 bases from V and 3 bases from J, the junction contained 6 bases not matched to a gene. The germline V gene has CDR1 SGHRS and CDR2 YFSETQ. This CDR3 region has 14 residues. CDR3 loop: CASSYLGQFYEQYF. The DNA of the CDR3 is TGCGCCAGCAGCTACCTGGGACAGTTCTACGAGCAGTACTTC.

In nucleotides, the CDR3 is TGTGCCAGCAGTGGGACAGTTATCGAGCAGTACTTC. It encodes CASSGTVIEQYF. The chain is built from TRBV6-1 and TRBJ2-7, with TRBD1 as a possible D gene (6 bases). Trimming stripped 4 bases from V and 6 bases from J, with 10 bases between. CDR1 MNHNS and CDR2 SASEGT come from the germline V gene. The CDR3 extends over 12 amino acids.

V is TRBV19 and J is TRBJ1-2; 7 bases map to TRBD1. Trimming took 8 bases from V and 2 from J; bases not matched to a gene: 2. CDR1 and CDR2 from the germline V gene are LNHDA and SQIVND (reference sequence). The CDR3 extends over 12 amino acids. This CDR3 reads CASATGNYGYTF. The CDR3 nucleotides are TGTGCCAGTGCGACAGGGAACTATGGCTACACCTTC.

This chain joins TRBV28 and TRBJ1-4; the D is unclear. The germline CDR1 and CDR2 sequences are MDHEN and SYDVKM. The CDR3 extends over 15 amino acids. Trimming cost V 2 bases and J 5 bases, with 12 bases left between them. In DNA, the CDR3 is TGTGCCAGCAGTTTACTATCGAGCCCGAATGAAAAACTGTTTTTT. This gives the protein CASSLLSSPNEKLFF.

The CDR3 reads CASSLSAGAQETQYF. As DNA, the CDR3 is TGTGCCAGCAGCTTGTCCGCAGGGGCGCAAGAGACCCAGTACTTC. The V gene is TRBV7-2, the J gene TRBJ2-5; TRBD1 might be the D (6 bases). V lost 3 bases and J 2 bases, leaving 13 bases between the germline ends. Germline V gene data show CDR1 as SGHTA and CDR2 as FQGNSA. The CDR3 extends over 15 amino acids.

The chain combines TRBV28 with TRBJ1-2; D is possibly TRBD1 (5 bases). This CDR3 has 11 residues. V was clipped by 6 bases and J by 8 bases, with 10 bases between them. The germline V gene has CDR1 MDHEN and CDR2 SYDVKM. CDR3 residues: CASSRAGGYTF. The DNA for the CDR3 is TGTGCCAGCAGCAGGGCAGGCGGCTACACCTTC.

CDR3 sequence (DNA): TGTGCCAGCAGCATAACGGACAGCTCTGGAAACACCATATATTTT. Amino acid sequence: CASSITDSSGNTIYF. V gene TRBV9 combines with J gene TRBJ1-3; D might be TRBD1 (6 bases). Germline V gives CDR1 SGDLS, CDR2 YYNGEE. V was cut by 4 bases and J by 0 bases, with 11 bases left in between. The CDR3 consists of 15 residues.

This clone was seen only once. The same CDR3 arises from other DNA sequences in this sample as well. The chain links TRBV9 to TRBJ2-1; 11 nucleotides match TRBD2. This CDR3 is built from 15 residues. The ends lost 5 bases at V and 2 bases at J; junction bases unmatched: 3. Per germline, CDR1 SGDLS and CDR2 YYNGEE. CDR3 region: CASSVSGRAYNEQFF. CDR3 sequence (DNA): TGTGCCAGCAGTGTTAGCGGGAGGGCCTACAATGAGCAGTTCTTC. Using reference TRBV9 and TRBJ2-1 for the parts outside the CDR3, the full variable domain is DSGVTQTPKHLITATGQRVTLRCSPRSGDLSVYWYQQSLDQGLQFLIQYYNGEERAKGNILERFSAQQFPDLHSELNLSSLELGDSALYFCASSVSGRAYNEQFFGPGTRLTVL.

This clone was observed a single time. The chain joins TRBV18 to TRBJ1-5; D gene ambiguous. This CDR3 has 13 amino acids. Germline V gives CDR1 KGHSH, CDR2 LQKENI. V lost 4 bases to trimming and J lost 9 bases, with 13 bases between them. The CDR3 protein is CASSLETGSPQHF. CDR3 coding DNA: TGTGCCAGCTCACTTGAAACCGGGTCGCCCCAGCATTTT.

The V gene is TRBV9, the J gene TRBJ1-3; TRBD1 agrees at 7 bases. V trimming: 4 bases; J trimming: 1 base; junction bases outside the gene matches: 8. In germline, CDR1 is SGDLS, CDR2 YYNGEE. The CDR3 spans 16 residues. In DNA form, the CDR3 reads TGTGCCAGCAGCCACTCTCAGGGGGGATCTGGAAACACCATATATTTT. Amino acid sequence: CASSHSQGGSGNTIYF. Full variable domain (rest looked up from reference TRBV9 and TRBJ1-3): DSGVTQTPKHLITATGQRVTLRCSPRSGDLSVYWYQQSLDQGLQFLIQYYNGEERAKGNILERFSAQQFPDLHSELNLSSLELGDSALYFCASSHSQGGSGNTIYFGEGSWLTVV.

The rearrangement uses TRBV19 and TRBJ1-2, with 9 bases identical to TRBD1. J gave up 5 bases and V 3 bases, and 7 bases lay outside the gene matches. Germline lookup yields CDR1 LNHDA and CDR2 SQIVND (reference sequence). The CDR3 is 15 residues long. The CDR3 is CASSIGTGPRYGYTF. Here the CDR3 DNA reads TGTGCCAGTAGTATTGGGACAGGGCCCAGATATGGCTACACCTTC.

The chain combines TRBV4-3 with TRBJ1-2; 7 bases are shared with TRBD1. Per germline, CDR1 LGHNA and CDR2 YSLEER. After removal of 2 bases from V and 2 bases from J, the junction contained 5 bases not matched to a gene. This CDR3 spans 15 amino acids. The CDR3 reads CASSQPDRANYGYTF. In nucleotides, the CDR3 is TGCGCCAGCAGCCAACCCGACAGGGCCAACTATGGCTACACCTTC.

As DNA, the CDR3 is TGTGCCAGCTCACCAACCAGGGGTGAGCCGCCCCAGCATTTT. Translation: CASSPTRGEPPQHF. This chain links TRBV18 with TRBJ1-5; a possible D gene is TRBD1 (6 bases). CDR1 and CDR2 (germline): KGHSH, LQKENI. This CDR3 comprises 14 residues. V lost 2 bases and J lost 9, with 14 bases in between.

The rearrangement uses TRBV9 and TRBJ1-2; the D gene is possibly TRBD1 (5 bases). The V and J ends lost 4 bases and 6 bases respectively, with 16 bases between them. The CDR3 spans 14 residues. CDR1 SGDLS and CDR2 YYNGEE come from the germline V gene. In DNA form, the CDR3 reads TGTGCCAGCAGCTCAGACGGGGGTTTAGATGGCTACACCTTC. This translates into CASSSDGGLDGYTF.

The rearrangement uses TRBV10-3 and TRBJ1-1; 7 nucleotides agree with TRBD1. Germline V gene sequence: CDR1 ENHRY, CDR2 SYGVKD. The length of the CDR3 is 14 residues. J gave up 1 base and V 10 bases, and 9 bases lay outside the gene matches. CDR3 sequence: CATKPGTENTEAFF. The CDR3 DNA sequence: TGTGCCACCAAACCCGGGACAGAGAACACTGAAGCTTTCTTT.

The CDR3 DNA reads as TGTGCCAGCAGCCACACTAGCTACAATGAGCAGTTCTTC. It codes for CASSHTSYNEQFF. V is TRBV14 and J is TRBJ2-1, with a tentative D call TRBD2 (5 bases). The V end lost 3 bases, the J end lost 3 bases, and 6 bases lay between the germline ends. CDR3 size: 13 residues. CDR1 and CDR2 from the germline V gene are SGHDN and FVKESK. The full variable domain, with the rest looked up from reference TRBV14 and TRBJ2-1, is EAGVTQFPSHSVIEKGQTVTLRCDPISGHDNLYWYRRVMGKEIKFLLHFVKESKQDESGMPNNRFLAERTGGTYSTLKVQPAELEDSGVYFCASSHTSYNEQFFGPGTRLTVL.